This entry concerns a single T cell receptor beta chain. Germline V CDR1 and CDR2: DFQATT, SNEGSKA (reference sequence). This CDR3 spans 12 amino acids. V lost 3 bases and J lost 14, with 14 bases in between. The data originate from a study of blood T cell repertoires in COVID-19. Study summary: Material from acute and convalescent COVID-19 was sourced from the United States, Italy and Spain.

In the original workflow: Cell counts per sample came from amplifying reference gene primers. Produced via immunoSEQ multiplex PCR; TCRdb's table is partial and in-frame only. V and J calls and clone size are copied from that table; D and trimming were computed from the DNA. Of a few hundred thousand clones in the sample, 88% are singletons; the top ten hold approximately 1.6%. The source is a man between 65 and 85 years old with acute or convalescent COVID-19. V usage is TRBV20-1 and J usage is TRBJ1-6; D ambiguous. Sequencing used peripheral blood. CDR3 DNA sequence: TGCAGTGCTAGTGCGGTGGAGAGGTCCCTCCACTTT. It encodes CSASAVERSLHF.